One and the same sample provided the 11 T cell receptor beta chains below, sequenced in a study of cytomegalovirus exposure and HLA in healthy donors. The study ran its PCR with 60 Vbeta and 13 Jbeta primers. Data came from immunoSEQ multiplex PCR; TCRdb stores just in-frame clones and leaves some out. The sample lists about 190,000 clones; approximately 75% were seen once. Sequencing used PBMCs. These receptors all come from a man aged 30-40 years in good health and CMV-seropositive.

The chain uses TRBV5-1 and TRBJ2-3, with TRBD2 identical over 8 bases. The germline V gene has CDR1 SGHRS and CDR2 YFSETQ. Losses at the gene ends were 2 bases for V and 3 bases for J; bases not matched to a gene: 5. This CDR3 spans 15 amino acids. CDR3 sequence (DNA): TGCGCCAGCAGCTTTATTAGCGGGAATACAGATACGCAGTATTTT. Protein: CASSFISGNTDTQYF.

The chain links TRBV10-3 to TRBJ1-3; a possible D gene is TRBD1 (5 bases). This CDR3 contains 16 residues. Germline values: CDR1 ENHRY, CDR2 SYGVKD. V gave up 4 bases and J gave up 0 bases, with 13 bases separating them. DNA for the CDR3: TGTGCCATCAGTGGGCAAGGGGACTTCTCTGGAAACACCATATATTTT. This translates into CAISGQGDFSGNTIYF.

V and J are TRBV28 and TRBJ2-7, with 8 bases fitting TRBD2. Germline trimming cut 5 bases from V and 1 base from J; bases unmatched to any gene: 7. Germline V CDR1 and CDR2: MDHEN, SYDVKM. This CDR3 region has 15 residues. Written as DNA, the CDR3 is TGTGCCAGCAGTCCCCCGCGGGGGGCGTCCTACGAGCAGTACTTC. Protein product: CASSPPRGASYEQYF.

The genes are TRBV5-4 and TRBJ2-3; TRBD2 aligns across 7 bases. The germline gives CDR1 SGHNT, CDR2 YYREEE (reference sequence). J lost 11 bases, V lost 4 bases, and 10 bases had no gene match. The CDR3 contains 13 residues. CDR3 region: CASSKTSIVGQYF. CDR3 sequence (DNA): TGTGCCAGCAGCAAGACTAGCATCGTCGGGCAGTATTTT.

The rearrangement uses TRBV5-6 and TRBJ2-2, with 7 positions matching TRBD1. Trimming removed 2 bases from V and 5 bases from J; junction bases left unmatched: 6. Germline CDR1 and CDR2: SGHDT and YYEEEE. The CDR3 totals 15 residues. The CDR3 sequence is CASSLAQGNTGELFF. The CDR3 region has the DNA TGTGCCAGCAGCTTAGCACAGGGGAATACCGGGGAGCTGTTTTTT. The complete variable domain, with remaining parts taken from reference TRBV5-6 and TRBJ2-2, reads DAGVTQSPTHLIKTRGQQVTLRCSPKSGHDTVSWYQQALGQGPQFIFQYYEEEERQRGNFPDRFSGHQFPNYSSELNVNALLLGDSALYLCASSLAQGNTGELFFGEGSRLTVL.

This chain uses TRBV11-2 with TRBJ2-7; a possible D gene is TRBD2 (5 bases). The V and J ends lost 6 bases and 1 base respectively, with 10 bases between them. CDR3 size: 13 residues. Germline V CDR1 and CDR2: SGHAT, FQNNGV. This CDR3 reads CASRPPGSYEQYF. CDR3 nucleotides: TGTGCCAGCAGACCACCGGGGTCCTACGAGCAGTACTTC.

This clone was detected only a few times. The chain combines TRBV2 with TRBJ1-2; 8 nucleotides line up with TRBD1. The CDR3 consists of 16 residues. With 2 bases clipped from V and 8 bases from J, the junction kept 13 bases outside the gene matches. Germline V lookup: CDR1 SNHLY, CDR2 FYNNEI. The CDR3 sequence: CASSELKAGGAQGYTF. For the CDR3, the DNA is TGTGCCAGCAGTGAATTGAAGGCAGGGGGCGCTCAGGGCTACACCTTC.

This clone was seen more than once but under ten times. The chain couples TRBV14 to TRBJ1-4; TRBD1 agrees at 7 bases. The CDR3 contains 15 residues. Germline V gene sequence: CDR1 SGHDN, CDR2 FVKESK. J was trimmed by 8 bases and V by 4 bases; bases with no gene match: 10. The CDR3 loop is CASSPSGQVWEKLFF. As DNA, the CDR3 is TGTGCCAGCAGCCCCTCCGGACAGGTTTGGGAAAAACTGTTTTTT.

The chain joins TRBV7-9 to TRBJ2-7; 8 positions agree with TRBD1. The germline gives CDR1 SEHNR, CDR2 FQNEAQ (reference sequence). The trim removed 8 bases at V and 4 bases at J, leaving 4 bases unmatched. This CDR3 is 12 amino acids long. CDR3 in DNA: TGTGCCAGCGACAGGGGACTGTACGAGCAGTACTTC. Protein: CASDRGLYEQYF.

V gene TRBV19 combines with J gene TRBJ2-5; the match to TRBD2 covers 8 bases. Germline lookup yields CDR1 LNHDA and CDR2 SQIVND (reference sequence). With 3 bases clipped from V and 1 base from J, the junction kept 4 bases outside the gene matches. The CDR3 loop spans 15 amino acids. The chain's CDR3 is CASSMAGGGQETQYF. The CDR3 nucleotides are TGTGCCAGTAGTATGGCGGGAGGCGGCCAAGAGACCCAGTACTTC.

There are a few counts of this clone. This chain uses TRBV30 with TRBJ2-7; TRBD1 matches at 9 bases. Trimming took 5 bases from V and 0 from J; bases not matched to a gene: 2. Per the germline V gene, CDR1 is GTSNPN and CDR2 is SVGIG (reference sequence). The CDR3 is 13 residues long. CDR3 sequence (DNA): TGTGCCTGGGGACAGGGGTTCTCCTACGAGCAGTACTTC. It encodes CAWGQGFSYEQYF.